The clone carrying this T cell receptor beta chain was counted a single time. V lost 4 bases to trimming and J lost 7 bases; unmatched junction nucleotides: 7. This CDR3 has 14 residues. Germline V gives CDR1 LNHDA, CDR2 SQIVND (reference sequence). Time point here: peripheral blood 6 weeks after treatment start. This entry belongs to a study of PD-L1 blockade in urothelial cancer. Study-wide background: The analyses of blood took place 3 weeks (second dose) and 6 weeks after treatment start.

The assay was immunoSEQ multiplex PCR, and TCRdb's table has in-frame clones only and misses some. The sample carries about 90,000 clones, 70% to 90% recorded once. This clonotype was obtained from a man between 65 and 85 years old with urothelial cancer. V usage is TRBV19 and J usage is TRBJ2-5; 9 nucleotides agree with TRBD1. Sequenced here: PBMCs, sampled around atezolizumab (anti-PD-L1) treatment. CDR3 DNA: TGTGCCAGTAGTAAAGGACAGGGGTTTGGGACCCAGTACTTC. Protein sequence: CASSKGQGFGTQYF.